The rows below give T cell receptor beta chains drawn from one sample of a study of blood T cell repertoires in COVID-19. The assay was immunoSEQ multiplex PCR, and TCRdb's table has in-frame clones only and misses some. The sample has 200,000 to 250,000 clones, around 84% seen once. The sequencing sample was made of PBMCs or T cells enriched from blood (not recorded which). Source of these receptors: a man between 40 and 49 years old who had recovered from COVID-19. Each CDR3 is given with its conserved first and last residue. Fields, in order: CDR3 length, V gene, CDR3 protein.

>16|TRBV20-1
CSASKAGGGTFYEQYF
>12|TRBV6-5
CASSYSTGFLHF
>13|TRBV3-1/TRBV3-2
CASSQAGFGGYTF
>15|TRBV7-9
CASSLSSLARGEQYF
>16|TRBV2
CASSPGQGSGANVLTF
>17|TRBV6-2/TRBV6-3
CASSYTGLAGSTDTQYF
>16|TRBV28
CASDGGAAVGWNEQFF
>14|TRBV3-1/TRBV3-2
CASSQDSAGNTIYF
>15|TRBV4-3
CASSLDRESYNEQFF
>13|TRBV30
CAWSVAHRETQYF
>14|TRBV19
CASSGTGGADTQYF
>16|TRBV27
CASSSSHRAGHTEAFF
>14|TRBV10-3
CAISTRETYNEQFF
>12|TRBV19
CASTYGGGEQFF
>15|TRBV19
CARSDRDGINQPQHF
>13|TRBV19
CASSMVSSYEQYF
>14|TRBV27
CASSPEGFVYGYTF
>10|TRBV30
CAWATSEAFF
>16|TRBV10-3
CAISESQRGGIDTQYF
>13|TRBV3-1/TRBV3-2
CASSPGLTNEQFF
>15|TRBV9
CASSVEQVETGELFF
>13|TRBV4-3
CASSQLGTGTQYF
>13|TRBV2
CASKTGVFYGYTF
>15|TRBV5-1
CASSQLSGGNYGYTF
>18|TRBV5-1
CASSLDPGGGSGANVLTF
>13|TRBV30
CAWSLDNNQPQHF
>15|TRBV27
CASSPGFDRSGGYTF
>14|TRBV2
CASSDRVSNQPQHF
>14|TRBV21-1
CASSKGDKGQPQHF
>17|TRBV13
CASSQHRGGPSTDTQYF
>16|TRBV5-1
CASSLLGTGHTGELFF
>12|TRBV5-6
CASSLFGIEAFF
>16|TRBV19
CASSPQDRGRNYGYTF
>17|TRBV7-2
CASSLAPLAGSYNEQFF
>12|TRBV14
CASSPAGLSQYF
>14|TRBV2
CASRRTSFYNEQFF
>16|TRBV29-1
CSVAIGQLEYTGELFF
>12|TRBV2
CASSATEETQYF
>16|TRBV5-1
CASSSTSGSSGGELFF
>14|TRBV5-1
CASSGGPSTDTQYF
>15|TRBV4-1
CASSRSSGGLDIQYF
>15|TRBV25-1
CASMKDRGVTGELFF
>15|TRBV28
CASSRSGVGYNEQFF